The clone carrying this T cell receptor (beta chain) was picked up a small number of times. The antigen is undetermined. TCRdb recomputed calls from the RT-PCR reads with MiXCR, one row per CDR3 protein. Here the sample spans fewer than 550,000 distinct CDR3 sequences, roughly 27% being singletons. The V gene's germline CDR1 is SGDLS and CDR2 YYNGEE. V dropped 3 bases and J dropped 3; count of bases not matched to a gene: 7. The CDR3 length is 15 residues. This sample is part of a study of response to subunit inactivated influenza vaccine. General observations from the study: It was suggested by the authors that few new T cells are recruited by each seasonal influenza vaccination.

This clonotype was obtained from a man aged 45-60 years who received an inactivated influenza vaccine. V usage is TRBV9 and J usage is TRBJ2-7; 9 bases fit TRBD1. The sequencing used CD4+ T cells sorted from PBMCs, collected 4 to 6 days after vaccination. The CDR3 here is CASSEGQGSLYEQYF. CDR3 coding DNA: TGTGCCAGCAGCGAGGGACAGGGAAGTCTCTACGAGCAGTACTTC. Complete variable domain (other parts from reference TRBV9 and TRBJ2-7): DSGVTQTPKHLITATGQRVTLRCSPRSGDLSVYWYQQSLDQGLQFLIQYYNGEERAKGNILERFSAQQFPDLHSELNLSSLELGDSALYFCASSEGQGSLYEQYFGPGTRLTVT.